The 14 T cell receptor beta chains presented below share a single source sample, sequenced in a study of CD4 T cells in relation to SARS-CoV-2 and coronaviruses. The unexposed donors gave CD4+ T cells in about 2011-2018, prior to COVID-19. Using immunoSEQ multiplex PCR, the repertoire was profiled, and TCRdb retains in-frame clones only, with some absent. The sample consists of nearly 70,000 clones, 90% to 95% of them appearing once. Input material: naive CD4+ T cells from PBMCs. Subset defined: naive CD4+ T cells isolated by negative enrichment. The receptors stem from a human donor in good health.

With respect to this clone: Other DNA sequences from this sample encode an identical CDR3 as well. This rearrangement joins TRBV9 to TRBJ2-3; D might be TRBD2 (6 bases). V dropped 0 bases and J dropped 3 bases, with 8 bases sitting between them. CDR3 size: 14 residues. The V gene's germline CDR1 is SGDLS and CDR2 YYNGEE. CDR3 residues: CASSVVGGTDTQYF. The DNA of the CDR3 is TGTGCCAGCAGCGTAGTGGGGGGAACAGATACGCAGTATTTT.

The chain carries TRBV7-3 and TRBJ2-7; tentatively, D is TRBD1 or TRBD2 (5 bases each). Trimming pared 5 bases from V and 1 base from J, leaving 12 bases between. This CDR3 spans 14 amino acids. CDR1 is SGHTA, CDR2 FQGTGA, per germline. The CDR3, as DNA: TGTGCCAGCAGCCCCGGTGGGGGTTCCTACGAGCAGTACTTC. It yields the protein CASSPGGGSYEQYF.

The chain has TRBV18 and TRBJ1-1; weak D call: TRBD1 (5 bases). V dropped 3 bases and J dropped 3 bases, with 11 bases sitting between them. Germline V gene sequence: CDR1 KGHSH, CDR2 LQKENI. The CDR3 consists of 14 residues. The chain's CDR3 is CASSPPGRYTEAFF. CDR3 sequence (DNA): TGTGCCAGCTCACCCCCAGGGAGGTACACTGAAGCTTTCTTT.

V and J are TRBV7-2 and TRBJ1-4; 7 nucleotides align to TRBD1. The CDR3 sequence is 15 residues long. Trimming took 6 bases from V and 8 from J; bases not matched to a gene: 12. CDR1 and CDR2 from the germline V gene are SGHTA and FQGNSA. The CDR3 sequence: CASRSGQLQWEKLFF. The CDR3 DNA reads TGTGCCAGCAGGTCGGGACAGCTCCAGTGGGAAAAACTGTTTTTT.

The chain couples TRBV28 to TRBJ2-5; D might be TRBD1 or TRBD2, each matching 5 bases. CDR1 MDHEN and CDR2 SYDVKM come from the germline V gene. The CDR3 runs 14 residues. Trimming stripped 2 bases from V and 5 bases from J, with 12 bases between. The CDR3 region is CASSLVRGPETQYF. The CDR3 DNA reads TGTGCCAGCAGTTTAGTGAGGGGTCCGGAGACCCAGTACTTC.

This chain links TRBV5-1 with TRBJ2-7; D is undetermined. Per the germline V gene, CDR1 is SGHRS and CDR2 is YFSETQ. This CDR3 contains 15 residues. Trimming stripped 5 bases from V and 0 bases from J, with 15 bases between. This chain's CDR3 is CASSRLTGSSYEQYF. Here the CDR3 DNA reads TGCGCCAGCAGTCGCCTGACCGGTAGCTCCTACGAGCAGTACTTC.

The genes are TRBV30 and TRBJ1-5; D is unresolved. Germline lookup yields CDR1 GTSNPN and CDR2 SVGIG (reference sequence). The ends were cut back, 1 base at V and 4 bases at J, with 11 bases in the middle. The CDR3 is 14 residues long. The CDR3 reads CAWSDVNLNQPQHF. The CDR3 DNA sequence: TGTGCCTGGAGTGACGTTAATCTAAATCAGCCCCAGCATTTT.

The rearrangement links TRBV7-2 to TRBJ1-3; possible D gene TRBD1, 6 bases. With 1 base removed from V and 3 bases from J, the gap between germline ends came to 13 bases. CDR1 and CDR2 (germline): SGHTA, FQGNSA. There are 16 residues in the CDR3. As DNA, the CDR3 is TGTGCCAGCAGCTTAGGGACAGCTGGAGGTGGAAACACCATATATTTT. As protein: CASSLGTAGGGNTIYF.

The genes are TRBV24-1 and TRBJ2-3; TRBD1 or TRBD2 may be the D gene (5 bases each). The CDR3 spans 13 residues. Germline-derived CDR1 and CDR2 are KGHDR and SFDVKD. Trimming removed 7 bases at V and 7 bases at J, with 14 bases between. The CDR3 loop reads CATSGTWGNTQYF. In nucleotides, the CDR3 is TGTGCCACCAGCGGGACGTGGGGAAATACGCAGTATTTT.

The genes are TRBV18 and TRBJ1-2, with 12 positions matching TRBD1. CDR3 length equals 17 residues. The trim removed 4 bases at V and 3 bases at J, leaving 9 bases unmatched. Germline lookup yields CDR1 KGHSH and CDR2 LQKENI. The CDR3 DNA is TGTGCCAGCTCACAAGTGGGACAGGGGGCTGTGGACTATGGCTACACCTTC. The encoded protein is CASSQVGQGAVDYGYTF.

This rearrangement joins TRBV29-1 to TRBJ2-3, with 10 bases matching TRBD2. J gave up 0 bases and V 4 bases, and 7 bases lay outside the gene matches. The germline V gene encodes CDR1 SQVTM and CDR2 ANQGSEA. The CDR3 totals 16 residues. Here the CDR3 reads CSVVGLAGVSTDTQYF. The CDR3 nucleotides read TGCAGCGTTGTAGGGCTAGCGGGAGTTAGCACAGATACGCAGTATTTT.

The chain carries TRBV5-1 and TRBJ2-2; 7 nucleotides line up with TRBD1. In germline, CDR1 is SGHRS, CDR2 YFSETQ. The CDR3 consists of 19 residues. V shed 0 bases and J 0 bases; nucleotides not matched to a gene: 11. CDR3 DNA: TGCGCCAGCAGCTTGGTTTGGGGGTCGCAGGGGGCGAACACCGGGGAGCTGTTTTTT. Its protein is CASSLVWGSQGANTGELFF. The full variable domain, rest sourced from reference TRBV5-1 and TRBJ2-2, is KAGVTQTPRYLIKTRGQQVTLSCSPISGHRSVSWYQQTPGQGLQFLFEYFSETQRNKGNFPGRFSGRQFSNSRSEMNVSTLELGDSALYLCASSLVWGSQGANTGELFFGEGSRLTVL.

This chain uses TRBV3-1 (or the pseudogene TRBV3-2) with TRBJ2-5, with D unclear. Germline-derived CDR1 and CDR2 are LGHDT and YNNKEL (reference sequence). Trimming removed 2 bases from V and 0 bases from J, with 7 bases in between. The CDR3 loop spans 14 amino acids. The CDR3 DNA reads as TGTGCCAGCAGCCAAAGAAGGGACCAAGAGACCCAGTACTTC. It encodes CASSQRRDQETQYF.

Here the CDR3 reads CASSQLDRPNTEAFF. DNA of the CDR3: TGTGCCAGCAGCCAACTGGACAGGCCGAACACTGAAGCTTTCTTT. The chain employs TRBV3-1 (or the pseudogene TRBV3-2) and TRBJ1-1, with 7 bases that match TRBD1. The CDR3 is made up of 15 amino acids. The V and J ends lost 2 bases and 1 base, in that order; junction bases with no gene match: 4. Germline lookup yields CDR1 LGHDT and CDR2 YNNKEL (reference sequence).